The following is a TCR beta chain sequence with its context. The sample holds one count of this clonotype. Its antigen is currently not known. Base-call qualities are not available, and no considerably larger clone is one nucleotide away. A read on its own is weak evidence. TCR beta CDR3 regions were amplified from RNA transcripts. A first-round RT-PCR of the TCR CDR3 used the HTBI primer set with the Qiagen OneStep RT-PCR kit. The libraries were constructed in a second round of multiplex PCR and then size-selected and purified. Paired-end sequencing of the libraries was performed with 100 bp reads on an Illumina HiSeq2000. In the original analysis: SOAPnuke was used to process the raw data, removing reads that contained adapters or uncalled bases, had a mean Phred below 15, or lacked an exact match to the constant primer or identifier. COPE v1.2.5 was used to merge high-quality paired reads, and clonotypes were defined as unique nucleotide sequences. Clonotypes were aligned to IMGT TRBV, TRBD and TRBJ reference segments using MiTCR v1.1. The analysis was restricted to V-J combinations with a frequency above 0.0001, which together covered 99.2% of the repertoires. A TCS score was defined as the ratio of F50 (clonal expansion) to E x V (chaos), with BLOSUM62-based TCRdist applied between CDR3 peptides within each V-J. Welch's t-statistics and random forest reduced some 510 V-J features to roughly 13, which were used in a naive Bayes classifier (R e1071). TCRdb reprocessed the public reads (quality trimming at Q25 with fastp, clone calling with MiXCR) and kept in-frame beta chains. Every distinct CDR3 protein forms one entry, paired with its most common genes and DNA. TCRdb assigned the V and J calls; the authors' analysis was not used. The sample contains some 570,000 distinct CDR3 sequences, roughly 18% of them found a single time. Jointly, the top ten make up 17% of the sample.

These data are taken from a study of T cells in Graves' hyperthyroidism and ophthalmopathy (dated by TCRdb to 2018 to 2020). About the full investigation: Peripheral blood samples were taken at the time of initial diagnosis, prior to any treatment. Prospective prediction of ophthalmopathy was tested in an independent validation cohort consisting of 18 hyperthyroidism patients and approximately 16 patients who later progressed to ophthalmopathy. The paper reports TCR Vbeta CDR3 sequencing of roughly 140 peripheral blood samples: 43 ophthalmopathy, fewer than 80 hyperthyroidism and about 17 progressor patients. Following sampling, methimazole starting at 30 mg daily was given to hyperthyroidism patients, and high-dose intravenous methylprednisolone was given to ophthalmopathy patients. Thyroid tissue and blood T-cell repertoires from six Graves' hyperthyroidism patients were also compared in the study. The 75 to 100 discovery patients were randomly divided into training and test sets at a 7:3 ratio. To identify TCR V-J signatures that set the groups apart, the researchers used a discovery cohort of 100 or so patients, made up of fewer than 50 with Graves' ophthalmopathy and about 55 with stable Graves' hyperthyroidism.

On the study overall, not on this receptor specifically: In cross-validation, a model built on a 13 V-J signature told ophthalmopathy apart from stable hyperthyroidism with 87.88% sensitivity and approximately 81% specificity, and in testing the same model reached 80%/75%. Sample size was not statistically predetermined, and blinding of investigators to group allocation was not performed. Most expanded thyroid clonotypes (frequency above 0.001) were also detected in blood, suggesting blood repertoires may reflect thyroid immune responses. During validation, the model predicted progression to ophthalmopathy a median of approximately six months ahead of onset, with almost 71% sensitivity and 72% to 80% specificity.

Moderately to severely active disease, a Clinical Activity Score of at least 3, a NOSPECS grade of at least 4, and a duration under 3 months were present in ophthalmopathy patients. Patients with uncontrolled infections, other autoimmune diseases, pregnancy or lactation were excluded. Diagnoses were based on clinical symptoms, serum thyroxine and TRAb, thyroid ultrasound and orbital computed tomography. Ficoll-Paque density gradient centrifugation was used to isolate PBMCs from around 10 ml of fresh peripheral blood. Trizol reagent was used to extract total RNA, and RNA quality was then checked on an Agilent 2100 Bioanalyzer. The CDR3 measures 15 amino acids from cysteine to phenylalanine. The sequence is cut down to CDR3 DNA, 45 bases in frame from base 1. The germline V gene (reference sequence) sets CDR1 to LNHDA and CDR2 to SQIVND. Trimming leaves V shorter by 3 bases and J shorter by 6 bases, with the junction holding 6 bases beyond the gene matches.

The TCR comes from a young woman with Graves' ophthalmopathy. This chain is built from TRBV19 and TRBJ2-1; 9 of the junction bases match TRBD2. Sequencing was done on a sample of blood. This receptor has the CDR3 CASSMLSGGSNEQFF. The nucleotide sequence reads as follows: TGTGCCAGTAGTATGCTCAGCGGGGGGAGCAATGAGCAGTTCTTC.